The entry below describes one T cell receptor beta chain. Its target antigen remains unknown. Base quality data are lacking; no much larger clone is found one base away. Sequences SQVTM (CDR1) and ANQGSEA (CDR2) are obtained from the germline V gene. Taken from cysteine to phenylalanine, the CDR3 has 14 residues. Just CDR3 DNA is preserved here, 42 bases in frame from base 1. The germline V and J ends show losses of 6 bases and 1 base respectively, and no gene match explains 2 bases of the junction. The library was produced with the immunoSEQ multiplex PCR assay. RNA was extracted from all samples and reverse transcribed into cDNA as template for TCR sequencing. First-strand cDNA was synthesized with SuperScript III using a 2:1 mix of oligo-dT and random hexamers. A synthetic immune receptor repertoire was used to gauge amplification bias, and whatever bias remained was removed computationally. In the authors' own workflow: Raw reads were preprocessed to remove errors, and CDR3 was defined according to IMGT conventions as the region from the conserved cysteine to phenylalanine. Clonality was calculated as 1 minus Shannon entropy normalized by log2 of the number of productive unique TCRs. Whether each scalp clone was CD4 or CD8 was inferred by checking scalp TCRbeta sequences against the CD4 and CD8 repertoires from sorted blood. Here the immuneACCESS table is served through TCRdb, limited to in-frame sequences with V and J called. Missing clones are a known gap in these copies; in checked studies unresolved V genes cover under half, and the rest lacks a known reason. That table gives V, J and clone size, and the DNA gave D and trimming. The sample has under 200,000 clones on record, 55% to 75% of them singletons. The ten largest clones capture over 12% of the sample.

This specimen comes from a study of CD8+ T cells in alopecia areata (dated by TCRdb to the late 2010s). Study-level background: Treated patients were enrolled in an open-label pilot trial of oral tofacitinib at 5 to 10 mg twice daily for moderate-to-severe alopecia areata. Patients received tofacitinib for 6 to 18 months and were then followed off drug for 6 months to check for delayed response and recurrence. Disease severity in treated patients was measured with the SALT score, which quantifies the percentage of affected scalp surface area. To study T cell clonal expansion in alopecia areata, the researchers applied high-throughput TCRbeta sequencing to both the C3H/HeJ mouse model and human patients. On the human side, TCRbeta sequencing was run on scalp tissue and on sorted CD4+ and CD8+ peripheral blood T cells from healthy controls and from alopecia areata patients with either patchy or totalis/universalis disease. Biopsies were taken from tofacitinib-treated patients at baseline and again at 4 and 24 weeks into treatment, and several of those patients also had a later scalp biopsy. Clonality in the scalp was compared among normal scalp (n=4), patchy alopecia areata scalp (n=8), and alopecia totalis/universalis scalp (n=8). The RNA source kit depended on sample type: the PAXgene miRNA kit for fixed scalp, the miRNeasy kit for PBMCs, and the RNeasy kit for mouse skin. TCRbeta CDR3 regions were amplified by immunoSEQ multiplex PCR with 35 Vbeta forward and 13 Jbeta reverse primers.

Taken with the paper, the label for time point translates to: about 25 weeks on oral tofacitinib. The treatment or condition label, as the study defines it: oral pan-JAK inhibitor, 5-10 mg twice daily. Lesional scalp punch biopsies and peripheral blood were collected from alopecia areata patients. PBMCs were isolated by density centrifugation and stained for CD3, CD4 and CD8, and CD4+ and CD8+ T cells were sorted on a FACSAria. What the work shows at the level of the full study, not this receptor alone: Compared with normal scalp, lesional scalp had higher clonality and more expanded CD8+ clones, particularly in alopecia totalis/universalis, a pattern that suggests antigenic drive. Many expanded lesional clones persisted in scalp and blood during tofacitinib treatment, which may partly explain relapse after stopping treatment. Shared TCR sequences between patients were less evident than in mice, which may be partly attributable to HLA diversity in the patient population. The treated cohort was small, with a single nonresponder, so links between baseline CD8+ expansion and response need larger studies. Unlike mouse skin, where gammadelta T cells dominate, normal human skin contains resident alphabeta T cells that get sequenced too, which complicates analysis of the scalp TCR repertoire. Tofacitinib significantly lowered scalp clonality and the number of expanded CD8+ clones among the top 100 scalp clones.

The rearranged segments are TRBV29-1 and TRBJ2-2; TRBD1 agrees with 10 junctional bases. The input for sequencing was CD4+ T cells sorted from blood, taken at week 24, from a patient treated with tofacitinib. This sequence was found in a human donor with alopecia areata. The CDR3: CSVTGGLNTGELFF. The DNA sequence is as follows: TGCAGCGTGACAGGGGGCCTGAACACCGGGGAGCTGTTTTTT.